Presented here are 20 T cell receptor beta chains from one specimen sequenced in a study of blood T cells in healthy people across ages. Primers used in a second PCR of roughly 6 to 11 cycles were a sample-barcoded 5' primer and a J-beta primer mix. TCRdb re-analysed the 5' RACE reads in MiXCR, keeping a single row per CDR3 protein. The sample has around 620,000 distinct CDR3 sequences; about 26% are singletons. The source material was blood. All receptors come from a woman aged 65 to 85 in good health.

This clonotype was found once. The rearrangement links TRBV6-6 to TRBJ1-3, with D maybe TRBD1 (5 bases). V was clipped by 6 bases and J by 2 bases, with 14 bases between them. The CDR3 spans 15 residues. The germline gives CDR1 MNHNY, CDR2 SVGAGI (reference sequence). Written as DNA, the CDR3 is TGTGCCAGCAGCCCCCAACCGGGACCTGGAAACACCATATATTTT. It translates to CASSPQPGPGNTIYF.

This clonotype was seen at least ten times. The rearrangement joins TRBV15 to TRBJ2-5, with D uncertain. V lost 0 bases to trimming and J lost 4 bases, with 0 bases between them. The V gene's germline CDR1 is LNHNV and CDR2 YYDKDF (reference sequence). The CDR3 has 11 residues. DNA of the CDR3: TGTGCCACCAGCAGAGAAGAGACCCAGTACTTC. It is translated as CATSREETQYF.

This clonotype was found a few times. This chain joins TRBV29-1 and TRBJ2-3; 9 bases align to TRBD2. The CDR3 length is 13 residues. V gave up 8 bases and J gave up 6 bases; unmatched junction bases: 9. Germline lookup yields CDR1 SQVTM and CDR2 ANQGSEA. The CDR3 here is CSSTSGSGDTQYF. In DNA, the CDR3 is TGCAGCTCGACTAGCGGCTCCGGGGATACGCAGTATTTT.

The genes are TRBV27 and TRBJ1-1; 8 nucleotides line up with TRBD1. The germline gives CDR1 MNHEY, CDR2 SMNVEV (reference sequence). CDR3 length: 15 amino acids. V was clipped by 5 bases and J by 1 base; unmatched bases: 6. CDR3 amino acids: CASSGAGQGNTEAFF. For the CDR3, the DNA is TGTGCCAGCAGTGGAGCCGGACAGGGGAACACTGAAGCTTTCTTT.

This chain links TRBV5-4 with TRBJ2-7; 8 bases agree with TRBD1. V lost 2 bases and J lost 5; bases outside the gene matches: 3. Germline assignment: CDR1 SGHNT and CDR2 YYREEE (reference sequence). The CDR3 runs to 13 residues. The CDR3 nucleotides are TGTGCCAGCAGCTTCCCGACAGGGGACGAGCAGTACTTC. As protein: CASSFPTGDEQYF.

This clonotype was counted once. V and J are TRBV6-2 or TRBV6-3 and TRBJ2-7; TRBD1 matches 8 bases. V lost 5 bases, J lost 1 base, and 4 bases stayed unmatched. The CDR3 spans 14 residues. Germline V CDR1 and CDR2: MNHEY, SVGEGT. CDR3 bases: TGTGCCAGCAGTCACGGGGACAGGTCCTACGAGCAGTACTTC. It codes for CASSHGDRSYEQYF.

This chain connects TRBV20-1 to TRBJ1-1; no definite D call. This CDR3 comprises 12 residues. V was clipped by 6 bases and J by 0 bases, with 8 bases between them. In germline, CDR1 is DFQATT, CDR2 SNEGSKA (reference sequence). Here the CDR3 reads CSATTVNTEAFF. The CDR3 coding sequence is TGCAGTGCCACGACGGTGAACACTGAAGCTTTCTTT.

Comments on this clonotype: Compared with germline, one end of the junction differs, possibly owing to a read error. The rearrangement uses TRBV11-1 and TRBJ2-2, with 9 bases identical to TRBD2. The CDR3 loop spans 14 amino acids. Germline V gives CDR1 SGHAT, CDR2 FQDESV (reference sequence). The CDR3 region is CVSSLLLAGGQLFF. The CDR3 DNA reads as TGTGTCAGCAGCTTATTACTAGCGGGCGGCCAGCTGTTTTTT.

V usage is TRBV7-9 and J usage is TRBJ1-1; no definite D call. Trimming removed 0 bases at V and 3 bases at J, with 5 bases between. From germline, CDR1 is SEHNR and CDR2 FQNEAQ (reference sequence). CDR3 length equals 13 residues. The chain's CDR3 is CASSLAPDTEAFF. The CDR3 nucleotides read TGTGCCAGCAGCTTAGCGCCAGACACTGAAGCTTTCTTT.

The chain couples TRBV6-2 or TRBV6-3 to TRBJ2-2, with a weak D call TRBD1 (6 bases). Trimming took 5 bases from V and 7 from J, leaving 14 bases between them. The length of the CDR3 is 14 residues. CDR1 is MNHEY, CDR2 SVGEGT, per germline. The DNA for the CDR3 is TGTGCCAGCAGTCACCAGGGGTGGAACGGGGAGCTGTTTTTT. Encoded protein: CASSHQGWNGELFF.

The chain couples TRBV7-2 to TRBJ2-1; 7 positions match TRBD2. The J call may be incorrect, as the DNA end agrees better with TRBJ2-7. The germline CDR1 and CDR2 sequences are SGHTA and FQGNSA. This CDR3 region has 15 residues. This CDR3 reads CASSFVGGSLYEQYF. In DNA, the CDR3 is TGTGCCAGCAGCTTCGTGGGGGGGTCCCTTTACGAGCAGTACTTC.

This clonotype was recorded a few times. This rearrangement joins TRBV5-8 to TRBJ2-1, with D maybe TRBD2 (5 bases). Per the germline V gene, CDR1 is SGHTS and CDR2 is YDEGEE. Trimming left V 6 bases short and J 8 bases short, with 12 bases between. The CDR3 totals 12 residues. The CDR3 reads CASTLLVYEQFF. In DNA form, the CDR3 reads TGTGCCAGCACCCTACTAGTTTATGAGCAGTTCTTC.

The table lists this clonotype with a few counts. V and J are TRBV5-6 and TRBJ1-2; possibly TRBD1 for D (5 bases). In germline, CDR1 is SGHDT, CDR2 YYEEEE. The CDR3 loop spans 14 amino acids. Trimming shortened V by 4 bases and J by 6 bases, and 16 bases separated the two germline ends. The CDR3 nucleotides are TGTGCCAGCAGCCCACAAGACAGAAACCATGGCTACACCTTC. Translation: CASSPQDRNHGYTF.

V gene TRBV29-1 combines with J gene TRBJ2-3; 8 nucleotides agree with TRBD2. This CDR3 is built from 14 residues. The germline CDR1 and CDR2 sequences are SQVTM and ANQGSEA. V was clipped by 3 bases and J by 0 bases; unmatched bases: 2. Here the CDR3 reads CSVDSSGSTDTQYF. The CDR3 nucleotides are TGCAGCGTTGACTCTAGCGGGAGCACAGATACGCAGTATTTT.

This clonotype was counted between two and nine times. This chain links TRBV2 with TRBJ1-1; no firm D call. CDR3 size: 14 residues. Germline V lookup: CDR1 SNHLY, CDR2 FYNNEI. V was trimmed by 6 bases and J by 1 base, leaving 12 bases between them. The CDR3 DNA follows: TGTGCCAGCAGGGCGGAAAAGAGGAACACTGAAGCTTTCTTT. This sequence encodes CASRAEKRNTEAFF.

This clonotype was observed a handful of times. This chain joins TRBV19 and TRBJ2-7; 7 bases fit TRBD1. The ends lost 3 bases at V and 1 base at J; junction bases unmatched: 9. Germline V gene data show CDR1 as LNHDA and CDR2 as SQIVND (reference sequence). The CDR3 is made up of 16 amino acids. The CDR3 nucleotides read TGTGCCAGTAGTATTCTCGGGACAGACTATTCCTACGAGCAGTACTTC. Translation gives CASSILGTDYSYEQYF.

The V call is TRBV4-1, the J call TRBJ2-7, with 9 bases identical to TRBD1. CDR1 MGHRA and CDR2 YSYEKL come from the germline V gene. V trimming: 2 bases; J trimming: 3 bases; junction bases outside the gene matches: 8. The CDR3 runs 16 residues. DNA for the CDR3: TGCGCCAGCAGCCAACTAACCCCGGGACAGGGCTACGAGCAGTACTTC. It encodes CASSQLTPGQGYEQYF.

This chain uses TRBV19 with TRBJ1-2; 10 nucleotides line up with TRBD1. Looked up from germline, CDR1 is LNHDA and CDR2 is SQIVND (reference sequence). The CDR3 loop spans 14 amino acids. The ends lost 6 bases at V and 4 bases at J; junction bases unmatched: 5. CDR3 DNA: TGTGCCAGTAGGGACAGGGGGACGCGCTATGGCTACACCTTC. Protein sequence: CASRDRGTRYGYTF.

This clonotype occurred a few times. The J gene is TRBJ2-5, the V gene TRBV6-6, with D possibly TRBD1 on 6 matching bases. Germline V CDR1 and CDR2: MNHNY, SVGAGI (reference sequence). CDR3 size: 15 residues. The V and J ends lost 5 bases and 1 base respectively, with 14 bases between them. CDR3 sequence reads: CASSLGQTLQETQYF. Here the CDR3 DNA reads TGTGCCAGCAGTCTTGGACAGACCCTCCAAGAGACCCAGTACTTC.

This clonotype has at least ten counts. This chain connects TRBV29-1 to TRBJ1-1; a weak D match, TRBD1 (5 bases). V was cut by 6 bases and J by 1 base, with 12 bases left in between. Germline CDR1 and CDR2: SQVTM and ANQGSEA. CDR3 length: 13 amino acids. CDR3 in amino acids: CSVAQDPNTEAFF. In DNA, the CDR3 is TGCAGCGTCGCACAGGATCCGAACACTGAAGCTTTCTTT.